The 20 T cell receptor beta chains below all came from one sample that was sequenced in a study of blood T cell repertoires in COVID-19. The method was immunoSEQ multiplex PCR; TCRdb's version includes in-frame clones alone and lacks a portion of them. Of about 480,000 clones listed, roughly nine tenths are singletons. Material for sequencing was peripheral blood. These receptors were obtained from a man aged 18 to 30 with COVID-19, enrolled during active disease.

For this clone: The junction shows a germline mismatch at one end, possibly a read error. The gene calls are TRBV7-7 and TRBJ2-1, with 13 nucleotides matching TRBD2. This CDR3 region has 16 residues. Germline lookup yields CDR1 SSHAT and CDR2 FNYEAQ (reference sequence). DNA of the CDR3: TGTGCTAGCAGCCCCGTACTAGCGGGAGGGAGCAATGAGCAGTTCTTC. Protein: CASSPVLAGGSNEQFF.

The chain couples TRBV2 to TRBJ2-3, with D unclear. V lost 6 bases to trimming and J lost 9 bases, with 16 bases between them. CDR1 and CDR2 from the germline V gene are SNHLY and FYNNEI. The CDR3 is 13 residues long. The DNA of the CDR3 is TGTGCCAGCAGACCCCTCGGTCAACTAACGCAGTATTTT. Translated: CASRPLGQLTQYF.

Note on this clone: The sample has other DNA sequences that encode this CDR3 too. This rearrangement joins TRBV11-3 to TRBJ2-7, with 10 bases that match TRBD1. The CDR3 runs 15 residues. J gave up 2 bases and V 2 bases, and 3 bases lay outside the gene matches. Germline CDR1 is SGHNT and CDR2 is YENEEA. The CDR3: CASSLPGQGTYEQYF. The CDR3 coding sequence is TGTGCCAGCAGCTTACCGGGACAGGGGACCTACGAGCAGTACTTC.

The chain recombines TRBV7-3 with TRBJ2-1; 8 bases are shared with TRBD2. This CDR3 spans 19 amino acids. The junction had 18 bases not matched to a gene; V was cut back by 5 bases and J by 3 bases. The V gene's germline CDR1 is SGHTA and CDR2 FQGTGA. CDR3 in amino acids: CASSPSGRDSYGNYNEQFF. The CDR3 DNA sequence: TGTGCCAGCAGCCCCAGCGGGAGAGATAGTTATGGGAACTACAATGAGCAGTTCTTC.

This chain uses TRBV7-2 with TRBJ1-6; no definite D call. The CDR3 totals 15 residues. V lost 2 bases, J lost 8 bases, and 13 bases lay in between. CDR1 and CDR2 from the germline V gene are SGHTA and FQGNSA. CDR3 sequence reads: CASSLSPLNDSPLHF. The CDR3 DNA sequence: TGTGCCAGCAGCTTATCTCCCCTTAATGATTCACCCCTCCACTTT.

The rearrangement links TRBV7-8 to TRBJ2-2; tentative D call: TRBD1 (6 bases). There are 17 residues in the CDR3. V dropped 6 bases and J dropped 5 bases, with 22 bases sitting between them. CDR1 and CDR2 from the germline V gene are SGHVS and FQNEAQ. CDR3 region: CASRFRGPQSSTGELFF. CDR3 DNA sequence: TGTGCCAGCAGGTTCAGGGGACCCCAGTCCAGTACCGGGGAGCTGTTTTTT.

The chain uses TRBV5-6 and TRBJ2-7; TRBD1 might be the D (5 bases). Germline V gene data show CDR1 as SGHDT and CDR2 as YYEEEE. Between the trimmed V and J ends, which lost 1 base and 7 bases, there was a span of 15 bases. The CDR3 has 14 amino acids. For the CDR3, the DNA is TGTGCCAGCAGCTTGTTGTTTGGGGCCGGGGAGCAGTACTTC. Protein sequence: CASSLLFGAGEQYF.

The genes are TRBV29-1 and TRBJ2-1; TRBD2 might be the D (5 bases). The CDR3 consists of 12 residues. V lost 7 bases to trimming and J lost 3 bases, with 10 bases between them. In germline, CDR1 is SQVTM, CDR2 ANQGSEA. The CDR3, as DNA: TGCAGCGGGACTGAGTTCTACAATGAGCAGTTCTTC. Its protein product is CSGTEFYNEQFF.

The chain uses TRBV11-2 and TRBJ2-2, with TRBD2 identical over 8 bases. The CDR3 length is 15 residues. Germline V lookup: CDR1 SGHAT, CDR2 FQNNGV. J gave up 6 bases and V 1 base, and 4 bases lay outside the gene matches. CDR3: CASSLVSGRSGELFF. CDR3 bases: TGTGCCAGCAGCTTAGTCAGCGGGAGATCCGGGGAGCTGTTTTTT. Full variable domain (missing parts from reference TRBV11-2 and TRBJ2-2): EAGVAQSPRYKIIEKRQSVAFWCNPISGHATLYWYQQILGQGPKLLIQFQNNGVVDDSQLPKDRFSAERLKGVDSTLKIQPAKLEDSAVYLCASSLVSGRSGELFFGEGSRLTVL.

The chain recombines TRBV4-2 with TRBJ2-5, with 15 bases lining up with TRBD2. Trimming took 3 bases from V and 0 from J; bases not matched to a gene: 8. Germline CDR1 and CDR2: LGHNA and YNFKEQ. The CDR3 length is 19 residues. CDR3 sequence: CASSHTGTSGRTYQETQYF. In DNA form, the CDR3 reads TGTGCCAGCAGCCATACCGGGACTAGCGGGAGGACGTACCAAGAGACCCAGTACTTC.

The gene calls are TRBV5-4 and TRBJ1-2; D is possibly TRBD1 (6 bases). The CDR3 length is 14 residues. The ends were cut back, 4 bases at V and 4 bases at J, with 14 bases in the middle. CDR1 is SGHNT, CDR2 YYREEE, per germline (reference sequence). CDR3 nucleotides: TGTGCCAGCAGCCCAGACGGGACACTCTATGGCTACACCTTC. Its protein is CASSPDGTLYGYTF.

This chain joins TRBV29-1 and TRBJ2-1, with TRBD2 matching over 8 bases. Germline V gene lookup returns CDR1 SQVTM and CDR2 ANQGSEA. V gave up 7 bases and J gave up 1 base; unmatched junction bases: 6. The CDR3 spans 14 residues. The CDR3, as DNA: TGCAGCGCTATAGCGGGACGTTCCTACAATGAGCAGTTCTTC. Translation: CSAIAGRSYNEQFF.

In its sample, this clone was seen a few times. J is TRBJ1-5 and V is TRBV18, with D unresolved. Looked up from germline, CDR1 is KGHSH and CDR2 is LQKENI. Trimming took off 1 base at V and 8 bases at J, with 9 bases between the two ends. CDR3 length equals 13 residues. The CDR3 DNA follows: TGTGCCAGCTCACCACAACCAGCGGAGCCCCAGCATTTT. Translated, it gives CASSPQPAEPQHF.

The CDR3 sequence is CASSPRGPYRGGNNTGELFF. In DNA, the CDR3 is TGTGCCAGCAGCCCCCGCGGGCCTTATCGGGGCGGGAACAACACCGGGGAGCTGTTTTTT. The V and J genes are TRBV9 and TRBJ2-2; D may be TRBD2 (6 bases). Trimming took 4 bases from V and 2 from J, leaving 27 bases between them. The CDR3 is 20 amino acids. Germline CDR1 and CDR2: SGDLS and YYNGEE. Filled out from reference TRBV9 and TRBJ2-2, the complete variable domain reads DSGVTQTPKHLITATGQRVTLRCSPRSGDLSVYWYQQSLDQGLQFLIQYYNGEERAKGNILERFSAQQFPDLHSELNLSSLELGDSALYFCASSPRGPYRGGNNTGELFFGEGSRLTVL.

V usage is TRBV2 and J usage is TRBJ2-7; a possible D gene is TRBD2 (6 bases). In germline, CDR1 is SNHLY, CDR2 FYNNEI. With 7 bases removed from V and 5 bases from J, the gap between germline ends came to 18 bases. This CDR3 contains 14 residues. In DNA form, the CDR3 reads TGTGCCAGCAATCGGATACTCCCGGGGGACGAGCAGTACTTC. This gives the protein CASNRILPGDEQYF.

This chain connects TRBV3-1 (or the pseudogene TRBV3-2) to TRBJ1-6, with D possibly being TRBD1 (5 bases). Between the trimmed V and J ends, which lost 1 base and 9 bases, there was a span of 22 bases. Germline loops: CDR1 LGHDT, CDR2 YNNKEL (reference sequence). CDR3 length: 18 amino acids. The CDR3 DNA is TGTGCCAGCAGCCAAGGAGGTTGGGAGGGGCCCGGAGGTTCACCCCTCCACTTT. It yields the protein CASSQGGWEGPGGSPLHF.

This clone was detected many times. The chain carries TRBV5-1 and TRBJ2-6; a weak D match, TRBD2 (5 bases). Trimming pared 0 bases from V and 2 bases from J, leaving 9 bases between. The CDR3 has 16 residues. Germline lookup yields CDR1 SGHRS and CDR2 YFSETQ. The CDR3 DNA reads TGCGCCAGCAGCTTGGGACTATCGACTGGGGCCAACGTCCTGACTTTC. Protein product: CASSLGLSTGANVLTF.

J is TRBJ2-3 and V is TRBV11-3, with 11 bases lining up with TRBD2. V dropped 2 bases and J dropped 2; count of bases not matched to a gene: 9. The CDR3 sequence is 18 residues long. From germline, CDR1 is SGHNT and CDR2 YENEEA. The CDR3 DNA follows: TGTGCCAGCAGCTTAATGGCCGGGACTAGCGGACACACAGATACGCAGTATTTT. Translated: CASSLMAGTSGHTDTQYF.

The chain couples TRBV7-9 to TRBJ2-7, with TRBD1 matching over 7 bases. Looked up from germline, CDR1 is SEHNR and CDR2 is FQNEAQ (reference sequence). The CDR3 consists of 16 residues. Germline trimming cut 2 bases from V and 0 bases from J; bases unmatched to any gene: 7. The CDR3 region has the DNA TGTGCCAGCAGCTTATCGGGACAGCCAAGCTCCTACGAGCAGTACTTC. Translated: CASSLSGQPSSYEQYF.

This chain uses TRBV3-1 (or the pseudogene TRBV3-2) with TRBJ2-2, with 7 bases aligning to TRBD1. CDR3 length: 17 residues. Germline V gene lookup returns CDR1 LGHDT and CDR2 YNNKEL (reference sequence). V gave up 3 bases and J gave up 8 bases; unmatched junction bases: 15. The CDR3, as DNA: TGTGCCAGCAGCCACGGGACCCGGGACAGATGGGAGGGGGAGCTGTTTTTT. This encodes CASSHGTRDRWEGELFF.